These 2 T cell receptor beta chains originate from one sample sequenced in a study of post-analysis software for immune sequencing data. Regarding the study as a whole: Patients showed TRBV5-6, TRBV5-1 and TRBV20-1 among five TRBV segments more frequent than in controls.

Carried by the TCR beta cDNA libraries were unique molecular identifiers. TCRdb analysed the PCR reads with MiXCR anew, one entry per CDR3 protein. The sample holds about 180,000 distinct CDR3 sequences, around 30% seen once. These receptors lack a known antigen. Sequencing input: blood. Receptors originate from a girl aged 5 to 17 with multiple sclerosis.

This chain links TRBV3-1 with TRBJ1-4, with D possibly matching TRBD1 (6 bases). Per germline, CDR1 LGHDT and CDR2 YNNKEL (reference sequence). The CDR3 is 14 residues long. The germline V and J ends were trimmed by 3 bases and 8 bases, with 13 bases remaining between them. The CDR3 DNA sequence: TGTGCCAGCAGCCAGGCGAGACAGGAAGAAAAACTGTTTTTT. Protein sequence: CASSQARQEEKLFF. Using reference TRBV3-1 and TRBJ1-4 for the parts outside the CDR3, the full variable domain is DTAVSQTPKYLVTQMGNDKSIKCEQNLGHDTMYWYKQDSKKFLKIMFSYNNKELIINETVPNRFSPKSPDKAHLNLHINSLELGDSAVYFCASSQARQEEKLFFGSGTQLSVL.

This clonotype showed up just a few times. The gene calls are TRBV19 and TRBJ1-5, with 7 positions matching TRBD1. The CDR3 extends over 18 amino acids. Germline V gives CDR1 LNHDA, CDR2 SQIVND (reference sequence). V lost 1 base, J lost 1 base, and 10 bases stayed unmatched. CDR3 sequence: CASSIGGRGRESNQPQHF. The CDR3 coding sequence is TGTGCCAGTAGTATAGGAGGCAGGGGGAGAGAGAGCAATCAGCCCCAGCATTTT. Complete variable domain (other parts from reference TRBV19 and TRBJ1-5): DGGITQSPKYLFRKEGQNVTLSCEQNLNHDAMYWYRQDPGQGLRLIYYSQIVNDFQKGDIAEGYSVSREKKESFPLTVTSAQKNPTAFYLCASSIGGRGRESNQPQHFGDGTRLSIL.